This entry describes one T cell receptor beta chain. Its matching antigen is unknown. Per germline, CDR1 SGHKS and CDR2 YYEKEE (reference sequence). Trimming took 4 bases from V and 7 from J, leaving 11 bases between them. This CDR3 comprises 12 residues. TCRdb keeps only in-frame clones here, not all; method: immunoSEQ multiplex PCR. Here the sample spans fewer than 85,000 clones, 80% to 90% being singletons. This specimen comes from a study of OX40 agonist ivuxolimab in advanced cancers. General study points: Among T cells, CD8+ cells averaged more expanded clones than CD4+ cells. Doses of 0.1 to 3.0 mg/kg were accompanied by clonal expansion of CD4+ and CD8+ blood T cells by week 6. Partial responders dosed at 0.1-3.0 mg/kg displayed clonal expansion ranking among the lowest.

This chain joins TRBV5-5 and TRBJ2-5; D may correspond to TRBD1 or TRBD2 (5 bases each). The sequence came from an adult with an advanced solid tumor such as melanoma, head and neck, liver or kidney cancer. Sequenced material: CD4+ or CD8+ T cells sorted from blood, taken in a trial of the OX40 agonist ivuxolimab. The CDR3 coding sequence is TGTGCCAGCAGCCGGGACCATTCGACCCAGTACTTC. Protein: CASSRDHSTQYF. Full variable domain (rest looked up from reference TRBV5-5 and TRBJ2-5): DAGVTQSPTHLIKTRGQQVTLRCSPISGHKSVSWYQQVLGQGPQFIFQYYEKEERGRGNFPDRFSARQFPNYSSELNVNALLLGDSALYLCASSRDHSTQYFGPGTRLLVL.